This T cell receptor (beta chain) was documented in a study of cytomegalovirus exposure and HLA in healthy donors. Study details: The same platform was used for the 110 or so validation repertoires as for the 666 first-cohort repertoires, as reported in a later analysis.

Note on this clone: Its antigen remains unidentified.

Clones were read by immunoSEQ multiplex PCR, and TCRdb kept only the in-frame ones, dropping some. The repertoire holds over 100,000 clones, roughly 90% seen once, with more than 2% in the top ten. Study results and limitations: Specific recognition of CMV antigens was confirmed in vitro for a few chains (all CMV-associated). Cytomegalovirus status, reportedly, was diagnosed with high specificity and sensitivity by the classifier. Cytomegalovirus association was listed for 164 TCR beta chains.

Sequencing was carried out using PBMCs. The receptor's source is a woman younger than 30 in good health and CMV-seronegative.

CDR3 nucleotides: TGTGCCAGCAGCTCTAAGACCTACGAGCAGTACTTC. Protein: CASSSKTYEQYF. The chain couples TRBV7-6 to TRBJ2-7; D ambiguous. The CDR3 length is 12 residues. Deletions cut 4 bases from V and 2 bases from J, with 6 bases between. From germline, CDR1 is SGHVS and CDR2 FNYEAQ.